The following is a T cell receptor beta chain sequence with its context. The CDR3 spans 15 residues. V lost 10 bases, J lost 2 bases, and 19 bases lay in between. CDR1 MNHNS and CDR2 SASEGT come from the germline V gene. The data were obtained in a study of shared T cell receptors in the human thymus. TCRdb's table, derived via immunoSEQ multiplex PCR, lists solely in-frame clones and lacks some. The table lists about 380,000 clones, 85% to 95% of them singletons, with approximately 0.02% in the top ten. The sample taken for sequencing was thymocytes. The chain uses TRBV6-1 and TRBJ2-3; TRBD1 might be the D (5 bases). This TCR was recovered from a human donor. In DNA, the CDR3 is TGTGCCACCCTTAATTATTGGGGCTACACAGATACGCAGTATTTT. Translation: CATLNYWGYTDTQYF.